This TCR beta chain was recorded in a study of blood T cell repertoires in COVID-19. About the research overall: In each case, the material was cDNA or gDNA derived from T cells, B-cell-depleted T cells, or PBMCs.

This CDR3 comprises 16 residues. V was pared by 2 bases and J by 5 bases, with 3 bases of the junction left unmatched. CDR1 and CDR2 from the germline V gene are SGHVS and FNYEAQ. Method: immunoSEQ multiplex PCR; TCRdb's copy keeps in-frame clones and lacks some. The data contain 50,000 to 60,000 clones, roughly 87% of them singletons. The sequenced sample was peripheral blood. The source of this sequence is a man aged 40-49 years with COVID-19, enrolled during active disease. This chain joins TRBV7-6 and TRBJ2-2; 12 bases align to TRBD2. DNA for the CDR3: TGTGCCAGCAGCTTACTAGGGACTAGCGGGACCGGGGAGCTGTTTTTT. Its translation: CASSLLGTSGTGELFF.